This T cell receptor beta chain was sequenced during a study of long-term antiretroviral therapy in people with HIV. Germline V lookup: CDR1 MGHDK, CDR2 SYGVNS. This CDR3 comprises 13 residues. Trimming left V 3 bases short and J 5 bases short, with 11 bases between. At the survey level, the v3.0 immunoSEQ assay was run. The method was immunoSEQ multiplex PCR; TCRdb's version includes in-frame clones alone and lacks a portion of them. This sample has under 50,000 clones; about 85% occur once, and the top ten carry roughly 5.7%. This sequence was found in a woman aged 45-60 years with HIV. The chain has TRBV25-1 and TRBJ2-7; D perhaps matches TRBD1 (5 bases). Material: unsorted PBMCs, obtained 3.1 years after starting antiretroviral therapy. The CDR3 coding sequence is TGTGCCAGCAGTGAGGCAGGGCTTGACGAGCAGTACTTC. Protein: CASSEAGLDEQYF.